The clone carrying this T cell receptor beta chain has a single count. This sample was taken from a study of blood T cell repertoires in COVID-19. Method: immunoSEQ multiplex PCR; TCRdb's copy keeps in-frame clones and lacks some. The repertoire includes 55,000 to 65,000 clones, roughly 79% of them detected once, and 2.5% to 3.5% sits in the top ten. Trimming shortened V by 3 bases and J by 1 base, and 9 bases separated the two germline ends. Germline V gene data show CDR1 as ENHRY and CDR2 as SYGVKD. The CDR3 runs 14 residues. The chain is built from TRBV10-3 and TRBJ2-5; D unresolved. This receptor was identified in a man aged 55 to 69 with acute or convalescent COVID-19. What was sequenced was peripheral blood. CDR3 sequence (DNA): TGTGCCATCAGTGAATTGAGTCTCCAAGAGACCCAGTACTTC. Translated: CAISELSLQETQYF.